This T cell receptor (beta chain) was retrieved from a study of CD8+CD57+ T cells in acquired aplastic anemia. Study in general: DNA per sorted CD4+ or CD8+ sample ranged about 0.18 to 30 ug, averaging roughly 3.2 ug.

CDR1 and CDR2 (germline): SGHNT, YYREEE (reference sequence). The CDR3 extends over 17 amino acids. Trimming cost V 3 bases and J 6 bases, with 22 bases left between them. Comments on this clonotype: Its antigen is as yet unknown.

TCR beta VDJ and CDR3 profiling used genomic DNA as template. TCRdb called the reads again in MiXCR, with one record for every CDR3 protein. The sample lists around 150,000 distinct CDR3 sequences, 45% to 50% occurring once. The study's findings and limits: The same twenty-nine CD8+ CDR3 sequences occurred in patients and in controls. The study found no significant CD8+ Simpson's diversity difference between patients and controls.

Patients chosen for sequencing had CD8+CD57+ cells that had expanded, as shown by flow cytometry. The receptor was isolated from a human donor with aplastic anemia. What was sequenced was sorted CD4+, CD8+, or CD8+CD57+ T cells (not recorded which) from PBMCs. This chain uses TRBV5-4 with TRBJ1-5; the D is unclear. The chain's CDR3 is CASSWSWRPTPSQPQHF. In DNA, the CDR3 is TGTGCCAGCAGCTGGTCCTGGAGGCCAACACCCTCTCAGCCCCAGCATTTT.